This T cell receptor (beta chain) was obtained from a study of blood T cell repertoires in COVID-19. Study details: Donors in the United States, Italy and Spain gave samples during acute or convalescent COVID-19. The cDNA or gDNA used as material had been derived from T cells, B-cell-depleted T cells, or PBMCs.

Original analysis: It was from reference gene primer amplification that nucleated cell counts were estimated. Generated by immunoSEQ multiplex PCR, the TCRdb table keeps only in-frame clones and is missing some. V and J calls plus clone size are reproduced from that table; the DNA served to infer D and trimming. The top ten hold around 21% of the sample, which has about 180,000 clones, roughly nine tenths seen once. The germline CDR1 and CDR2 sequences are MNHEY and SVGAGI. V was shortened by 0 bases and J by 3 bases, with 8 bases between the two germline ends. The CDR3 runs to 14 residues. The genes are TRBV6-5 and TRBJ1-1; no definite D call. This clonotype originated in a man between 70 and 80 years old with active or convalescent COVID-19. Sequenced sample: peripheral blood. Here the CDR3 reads CASSYSSGYTEAFF. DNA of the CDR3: TGTGCCAGCAGTTACTCGTCGGGGTACACTGAAGCTTTCTTT.